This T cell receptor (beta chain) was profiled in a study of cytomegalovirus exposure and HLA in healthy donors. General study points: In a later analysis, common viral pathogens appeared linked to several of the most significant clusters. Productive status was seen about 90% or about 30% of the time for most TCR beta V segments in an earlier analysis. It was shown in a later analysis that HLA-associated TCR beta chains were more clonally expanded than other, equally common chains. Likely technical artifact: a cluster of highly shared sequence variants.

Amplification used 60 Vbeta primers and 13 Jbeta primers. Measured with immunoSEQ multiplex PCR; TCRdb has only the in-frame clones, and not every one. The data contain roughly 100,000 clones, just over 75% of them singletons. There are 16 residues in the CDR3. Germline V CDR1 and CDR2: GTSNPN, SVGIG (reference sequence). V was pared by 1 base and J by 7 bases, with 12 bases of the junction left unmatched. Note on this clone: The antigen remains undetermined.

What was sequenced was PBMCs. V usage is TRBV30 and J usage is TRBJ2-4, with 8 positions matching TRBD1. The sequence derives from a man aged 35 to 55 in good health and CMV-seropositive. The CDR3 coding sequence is TGTGCCTGGAGTGACCCAAGGACAGGGACGGTCAACATTCAGTACTTC. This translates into CAWSDPRTGTVNIQYF.